The clone carrying this T cell receptor (delta chain) appeared many times. One junction end disagrees with the germline gene, perhaps due to a read error. The same CDR3 is also encoded by other DNA sequences in this sample. Flow sorting of PBMC yielded separate Vgamma9/Vdelta2+ and Vdelta2-negative gammadelta T cell populations for bulk repertoire analysis. Germline CDR1 and CDR2: TVYSNPD and GDNSRS (reference sequence). The CDR3 is 17 residues long. These data originate in a study of γδ T cells in repeated Plasmodium falciparum infection. About the study: Samples were taken at baseline, before some infections, and 21 days after each.

TCRdb re-called clones from the multiplex PCR reads via CATT. Here the sample spans around 50,000 delta-chain clones, 1.9% being singletons. Material: gamma-delta T cells from blood. V and J are TRDV3 and TRDJ1; perhaps D is TRDD2 or TRDD3 (5 bases each). The receptor's source is a pool of human donors (malaria-infected and uninfected, not separated). The CDR3 DNA reads as TGTGCCTACCGATATCCCTACCTCGTGGGGAACACCGATAGACTCATCTTT. The encoded protein is CAYRYPYLVGNTDRLIF.